This TCR beta chain was captured in a study of PD-1 blockade in classical Hodgkin lymphoma (dated by TCRdb to between 2020 and 2021). Some background on the complete study: A peripheral blood immune signature of response to PD-1 blockade in classical Hodgkin lymphoma was defined using TCR beta sequencing and CyTOF. Study-wide conclusions, independent of this receptor: The study was restricted to a single clinical trial cohort, and the causes of repertoire differences, possibly disease activity or prior therapy, were left undefined. Baseline TCR diversity was reported to be lower in newly diagnosed patients than in healthy donors and to be lower still in relapsed/refractory patients.

This sample's time point label indicates: newly diagnosed, previously untreated cHL patient sample. As a comparison group for the relapsed/refractory trial patients, PBMCs from patients with newly diagnosed, previously untreated classical Hodgkin lymphoma were sequenced. Peripheral blood was collected in 8 mL Vacutainer Cell Preparation Tubes, from which PBMCs were isolated by centrifugation and then cryopreserved. Genomic DNA was extracted with the Qiagen DNeasy kit from unsorted PBMCs and from negatively selected CD4+ and CD8+ fractions. TCR beta CDR3 regions were amplified by immunoSEQ multiplex PCR using primers annealing to V and J segments. A synthetic immune receptor repertoire was used to minimize amplification bias, and remaining bias was computationally removed after sequencing. Processing in the source paper ran as follows. Repertoire diversity was quantified as the Shannon entropy index using custom Python scripts. The unsorted, CD4+ and CD8+ repertoires were each analyzed separately, with the exception of combined analyses, where CD4+ and CD8+ sequences were merged in silico. TCRdb provides this immuneACCESS table in a form limited to in-frame rearrangements. Some clones are lacking; in checked studies, under half of them reflect an unresolved V gene, and why the rest are absent is not known. That table furnishes V, J and clone size, whereas the DNA furnished D and trimming. The sample table contains over 15,000 clones; only one count was recorded for about nine tenths of them. The top ten hold around 7% of the sample.

With regard to this clone: It has no known antigen specificity. No clone much larger than this one lies a single base away; base qualities are absent.

The germline V gene yields SGHNT for CDR1 and YENEEA for CDR2. Relative to germline, V is missing 5 bases and J is missing 2 bases, with 5 bases of the junction outside any gene match. The CDR3 holds 15 amino acids from the cysteine to the phenylalanine. Only the CDR3 part of the read is kept: 45 bases, read in frame from the first base. The V gene is TRBV11-3 and the J gene is TRBJ2-5; the junction holds 10 bases that match TRBD1. Sequencing was performed on peripheral blood mononuclear cells (PBMCs). The TCR originated in a human donor with classical Hodgkin lymphoma. Here the CDR3 is given as CASSKRQGAQETQYF. The nucleotides read TGTGCCAGCAGCAAAAGACAGGGGGCACAAGAGACCCAGTACTTC.